Listed below are T cell receptor beta chains from one sample, sequenced in a study of blood T cell repertoires in COVID-19. Profiled with immunoSEQ multiplex PCR; TCRdb holds only in-frame clones, not every one. The table includes 70,000 to 85,000 clones, under 95% detected once. Sequencing was carried out using peripheral blood. These receptors were taken from a woman aged 60-70 years with active COVID-19. The CDR3 runs from the conserved cysteine through the conserved F or W. D genes are given only for firm matches. Part of the rows lack a size; the others show once, few, many or a class for expanded clones.

v_gene	j_gene	abundance	len	d_gene	CDR3nt	CDR3aa
TRBV19	TRBJ2-3	.	18	TRBD2	TGTGCCAGTAGTGGGAGACTAGCGGAAAATAGGAAAGGTGGTACGCAGTATTTT	CASSGRLAENRKGGTQYF
TRBV10-1	TRBJ2-5	.	14	.	TGCGCCAGCAGTGAGAGGAGGGGTGGGGAGACCCAGTACTTC	CASSERRGGETQYF
TRBV28	TRBJ2-7	.	14	TRBD2	TGTGCCAGCAGTCTAGCGGGACACCCCTACGAGCAGTACTTC	CASSLAGHPYEQYF
TRBV6-2/TRBV6-3	TRBJ1-2	.	12	.	TGTGCCAGCAGTTACGGTTTGCAGGGCTACACCTTC	CASSYGLQGYTF
TRBV2	TRBJ1-1	.	13	.	TGTGCCAGCAGTCGCCGACAGCACACTGAAGCTTTCTTT	CASSRRQHTEAFF
TRBV7-2	TRBJ2-7	.	17	TRBD1	TGTGCCAGCAGCTTAGATCCTAGGACAGGACTTTCCTACGAGCAGTACTTC	CASSLDPRTGLSYEQYF
TRBV24-1	TRBJ1-5	.	17	TRBD1	TGTGCCACCAGTGATTTGCCTCCGGACAGGGCGATTCAGCCCCAGCATTTT	CATSDLPPDRAIQPQHF
TRBV11-2	TRBJ2-1	.	15	TRBD1	TGTGCCAGCAGCTTGACAGGGGGGTTATCTGGTGAGCAGTTCTTC	CASSLTGGLSGEQFF
TRBV7-6	TRBJ1-1	.	16	TRBD1	TGTGCCAGCAGCGAAAACCCGACAGGGATCAACACTGAAGCTTTCTTT	CASSENPTGINTEAFF
TRBV11-2	TRBJ2-7	.	15	TRBD2	TGTGCCAGCAGTTCAACCGGGCTAGCGGGAGACGAGCAGTACTTC	CASSSTGLAGDEQYF
TRBV25-1	TRBJ2-1	.	15	TRBD1	TGTGCCAGCAGTGGAGACAGGGGGCTTCGCAATGAGCAGTTCTTC	CASSGDRGLRNEQFF
TRBV6-5	TRBJ2-2	.	13	.	TGTGCCAGCAGCCCAGGACAAACCGGGGAGCTGTTTTTT	CASSPGQTGELFF
TRBV6-6	TRBJ1-1	.	13	TRBD1	TGTGCCAGCGCGAAAACAGGGGGCACTGAAGCTTTCTTT	CASAKTGGTEAFF
TRBV28	TRBJ1-6	.	18	TRBD1	TGTGCCAGCAGTTTTCCATCGGACAGGGGGCGCGCTAATTCACCCCTCCACTTT	CASSFPSDRGRANSPLHF
TRBV7-9	TRBJ2-1	.	15	.	TGTGCCAGCAGCTTAGGGACTCTTTCCTACAATGAGCAGTTCTTC	CASSLGTLSYNEQFF
TRBV28	TRBJ2-7	.	11	TRBD2	TGTGCCAGCAGCCTCGAAGGGACTACGCACTTC	CASSLEGTTHF
TRBV7-2	TRBJ2-3	.	14	TRBD2	TGTGCCAGCAAACGGGGGGGCGTCACAGATACGCAGTATTTT	CASKRGGVTDTQYF
TRBV5-1	TRBJ2-2	.	16	.	TGCGCCAGCAGCTTGGTTCGGGGATCGGACACCGGGGAGCTGTTTTTT	CASSLVRGSDTGELFF
TRBV2	TRBJ1-1	.	13	.	TGTGCCAGCAGTGAGTCCCCCCTCCCGGAAGCTTTCTTT	CASSESPLPEAFF
TRBV30	TRBJ2-7	.	15	.	TGTGCCTGGAGTGCGGGGGACGGAGGGACCTACGAGCAGTACTTC	CAWSAGDGGTYEQYF
TRBV6-6	TRBJ2-1	.	16	TRBD2	TGTGCCAGCACCCTAGGGAAGCGGGGGACCTACAATGAGCAGTTCTTC	CASTLGKRGTYNEQFF
TRBV6-1	TRBJ1-1	.	12	.	TGTGCCAGCAGTGAAAGGGGGTCCTGGGCTTTCTTT	CASSERGSWAFF
TRBV12-3/TRBV12-4	TRBJ1-2	.	11	.	TGTGCCAGCAGTAGGGGCTATGGCTACACCTTC	CASSRGYGYTF
TRBV27	TRBJ1-1	.	13	TRBD1	TGTGCCAGCAGTTCCGGGACAGTGACTGAAGCTTTCTTT	CASSSGTVTEAFF
TRBV6-6	TRBJ2-7	.	13	.	TGTGCCAGCAGTTACGGCGACACATACGAGCAGTACTTC	CASSYGDTYEQYF
TRBV6-1	TRBJ2-2	.	17	.	TGTGCCAGCAGTGAAGCTTGGCGGGATAGTGTGAACGGGGAGCTGTTTTTT	CASSEAWRDSVNGELFF
TRBV2	TRBJ2-1	once	15	TRBD2	TGTGCCAGCAGTGAGGCGGGAGTGGTGAGGAATGAGCAGTTCTTC	CASSEAGVVRNEQFF
TRBV10-2	TRBJ1-3	.	17	.	TGCGCCAGCAGTGAGCACCTCCAGGGGCGCTCTGGAAACACCATATATTTT	CASSEHLQGRSGNTIYF